The 11 T cell receptor beta chains presented below share a single source sample, sequenced in a study of blood T cell repertoires in COVID-19 (dated by TCRdb to about 2020). Libraries were constructed by the immunoSEQ multiplex PCR assay. Entries here come from immuneACCESS through TCRdb and include only in-frame sequences with V and J called. Some clones fail to appear in such tables; in the studies checked, an unresolved V gene covers under half of the shortfall, and the cause of the remainder is unknown. This sample comprises 200,000 or so clones, approximately 90% of them detected only once. Of the sample, about 2.5% is held by the ten largest clones. Material for sequencing was peripheral blood. The receptor source for this set is a man younger than 40 with COVID-19, enrolled during active disease.

V gene TRBV9 combines with J gene TRBJ2-5, with TRBD1 matching over 7 bases. CDR1 and CDR2 from the germline V gene are SGDLS and YYNGEE. This CDR3 has 18 residues. The V segment lost 5 bases and the J segment 4 bases; nucleotides outside the gene matches: 20. CDR3 nucleotides: TGTGCCAGCAGGAGTGGGAGTCGGGCAGGGGGATTTGGAGAGACCCAGTACTTC. Its protein is CASRSGSRAGGFGETQYF.

The CDR3 loop is CASSWGGPNEQFF. DNA for the CDR3: TGCGCCAGCAGCTGGGGGGGGCCGAATGAGCAGTTCTTC. The J gene is TRBJ2-1, the V gene TRBV5-1, with D possibly matching TRBD2 (7 bases). The CDR3 is 13 amino acids. Trimming shortened V by 3 bases and J by 7 bases, and 11 bases separated the two germline ends. The germline CDR1 and CDR2 sequences are SGHRS and YFSETQ.

V gene TRBV11-2 combines with J gene TRBJ1-6; D is ambiguous. The germline V and J ends were trimmed by 3 bases and 7 bases, with 4 bases remaining between them. There are 12 residues in the CDR3. Germline V lookup: CDR1 SGHAT, CDR2 FQNNGV. DNA of the CDR3: TGTGCCAGCAGCTTCGTAAATTCACCCCTCCACTTT. Its protein is CASSFVNSPLHF.

The chain couples TRBV18 to TRBJ1-1, with 8 bases that match TRBD1. With V trimmed by 3 bases and J by 5 bases, 11 bases remained unmatched. The CDR3 totals 16 residues. Germline V CDR1 and CDR2: KGHSH, LQKENI. The CDR3 here is CASSPPPQGAITEAFF. The DNA of the CDR3 is TGTGCCAGCTCACCGCCCCCCCAGGGGGCGATTACTGAAGCTTTCTTT.

V gene TRBV29-1 combines with J gene TRBJ1-2; TRBD1 matches 7 bases. The J segment lost 4 bases and the V segment lost 4 bases, leaving 3 bases of the junction unmatched. The CDR3 runs to 12 residues. CDR1 is SQVTM, CDR2 ANQGSEA, per germline. CDR3 residues: CSVGQGGYGYTF. CDR3 bases: TGCAGCGTTGGACAGGGCGGCTATGGCTACACCTTC.

This chain links TRBV29-1 with TRBJ1-4, with 10 bases aligning to TRBD1. J was trimmed by 9 bases and V by 4 bases; bases with no gene match: 8. From germline, CDR1 is SQVTM and CDR2 ANQGSEA. The CDR3 has 14 residues. This CDR3 is CSVGGTGVNQKLFF. The CDR3 DNA reads as TGCAGCGTTGGAGGGACAGGGGTCAATCAAAAACTGTTTTTT.

V and J are TRBV18 and TRBJ2-1, with 7 bases fitting TRBD2. Germline V lookup: CDR1 KGHSH, CDR2 LQKENI. This CDR3 has 16 amino acids. V trimming: 0 bases; J trimming: 3 bases; junction bases outside the gene matches: 5. The CDR3 sequence is CASSPPGGIIYNEQFF. The CDR3 nucleotides read TGTGCCAGCTCACCACCGGGAGGGATTATCTACAATGAGCAGTTCTTC.

This chain uses TRBV15 with TRBJ1-4; 10 nucleotides agree with TRBD1. CDR3 length: 16 amino acids. J gave up 2 bases and V 4 bases, and 4 bases lay outside the gene matches. Germline V gene sequence: CDR1 LNHNV, CDR2 YYDKDF (reference sequence). This CDR3 is CATSTRQGATNEKLFF. CDR3 bases: TGTGCCACCAGCACAAGACAGGGGGCGACTAATGAAAAACTGTTTTTT. Based on the CDR3 plus reference TRBV15 and TRBJ1-4, the full variable domain is DAMVIQNPRYQVTQFGKPVTLSCSQTLNHNVMYWYQQKSSQAPKLLFHYYDKDFNNEADTPDNFQSRRPNTSFCFLDIRSPGLGDTAMYLCATSTRQGATNEKLFFGSGTQLSVL.

This clone occurred a few times. The rearrangement links TRBV11-2 to TRBJ2-1; 11 bases match TRBD2. V gave up 5 bases and J gave up 6 bases; unmatched junction bases: 6. The CDR3 length is 15 residues. The germline V gene encodes CDR1 SGHAT and CDR2 FQNNGV. CDR3: CASSVGLAGVNEQFF. The CDR3 coding sequence is TGTGCCAGCAGCGTCGGACTAGCGGGCGTCAATGAGCAGTTCTTC. The full variable domain, its missing parts supplied by reference TRBV11-2 and TRBJ2-1, is EAGVAQSPRYKIIEKRQSVAFWCNPISGHATLYWYQQILGQGPKLLIQFQNNGVVDDSQLPKDRFSAERLKGVDSTLKIQPAKLEDSAVYLCASSVGLAGVNEQFFGPGTRLTVL.

The sample holds a few counts of this clone. This chain connects TRBV7-7 to TRBJ2-1; 10 bases align to TRBD1. The CDR3 extends over 17 amino acids. Germline V gene lookup returns CDR1 SSHAT and CDR2 FNYEAQ (reference sequence). J lost 3 bases, V lost 1 base, and 6 bases had no gene match. The CDR3 here is CASSLGDRGSGYNEQFF. DNA of the CDR3: TGTGCCAGCAGCTTAGGGGACAGGGGATCGGGCTACAATGAGCAGTTCTTC.

The J gene is TRBJ1-2, the V gene TRBV7-3, with TRBD1 identical over 9 bases. The CDR3 runs 15 residues. Germline V gene lookup returns CDR1 SGHTA and CDR2 FQGTGA. Trimming took 2 bases from V and 8 from J; bases not matched to a gene: 9. DNA of the CDR3: TGTGCCAGCAGCTTAGGGACAGGGAGGTTCGAAGGCTACACCTTC. As protein: CASSLGTGRFEGYTF.